This T cell receptor (beta chain) was found in a study of cytomegalovirus exposure and HLA in healthy donors. Broader study findings: When analyzed later, a missense DCLRE1C variant was found to be linked to TCR beta V- and J-gene trimming.

The study ran its PCR with 60 Vbeta and 13 Jbeta primers. TCRdb's table, derived via immunoSEQ multiplex PCR, lists solely in-frame clones and lacks some. Seen here are more than 150,000 clones, roughly 84% observed once, and the top ten hold around 2.8%. This clone appeared once. Its antigen is not known. Germline V CDR1 and CDR2: MGHDK, SYGVNS. The V and J ends lost 5 bases and 7 bases respectively, with 12 bases between them. This CDR3 is built from 13 residues. Sequenced: PBMCs. The chain recombines TRBV25-1 with TRBJ2-1, with a possible D match to TRBD2 (5 bases). This TCR derives from a woman aged 50 to 60 in good health and CMV-seropositive. The CDR3 nucleotides are TGTGCCAGCAGTAATGCGGGTCATAATGAGCAGTTCTTC. Translated: CASSNAGHNEQFF.